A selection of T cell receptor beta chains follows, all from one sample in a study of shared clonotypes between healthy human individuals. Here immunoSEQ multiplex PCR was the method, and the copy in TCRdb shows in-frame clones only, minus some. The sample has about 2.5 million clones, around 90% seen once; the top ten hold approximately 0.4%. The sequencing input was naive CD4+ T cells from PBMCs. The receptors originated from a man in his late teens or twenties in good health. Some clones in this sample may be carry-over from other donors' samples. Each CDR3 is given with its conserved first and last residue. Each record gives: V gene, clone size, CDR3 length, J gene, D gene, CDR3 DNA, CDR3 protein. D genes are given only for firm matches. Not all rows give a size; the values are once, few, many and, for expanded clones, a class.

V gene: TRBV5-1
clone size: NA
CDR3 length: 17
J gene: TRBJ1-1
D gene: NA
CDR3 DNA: TGCGCCAGCAGCTTGGTACCAGGGTCAGCCCAAGGTGGTGAAGCTTTCTTT
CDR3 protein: CASSLVPGSAQGGEAFF

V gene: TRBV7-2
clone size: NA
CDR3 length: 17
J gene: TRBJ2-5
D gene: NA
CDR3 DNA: TGTGCCAGCAGCTTAGGATTTGGGGGAGGAATCCAAGAGACCCAGTACTTC
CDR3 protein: CASSLGFGGGIQETQYF

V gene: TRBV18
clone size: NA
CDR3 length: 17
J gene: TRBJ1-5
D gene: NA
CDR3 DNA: TGTGCCAGCTCACCTATAAGGACGGGGGGTAGCAATCAGCCCCAGCATTTT
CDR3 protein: CASSPIRTGGSNQPQHF

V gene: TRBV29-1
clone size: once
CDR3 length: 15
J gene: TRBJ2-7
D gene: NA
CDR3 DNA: TGCAGCGTTGAAGATCAATCGGCCCGTGGGGCCGAGCAGTACTTC
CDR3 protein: CSVEDQSARGAEQYF

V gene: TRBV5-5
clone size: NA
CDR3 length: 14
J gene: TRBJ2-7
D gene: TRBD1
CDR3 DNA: TGTGCCAGCAGCCTCAGGACAGGGCTGGGCGAGCAGTACTTC
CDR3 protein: CASSLRTGLGEQYF

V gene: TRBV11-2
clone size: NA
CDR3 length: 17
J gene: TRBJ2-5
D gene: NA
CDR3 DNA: TGTGCCAGCAGCTTAGATGGGTGGGCGGCGGGGCAAGAGACCCAGTACTTC
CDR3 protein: CASSLDGWAAGQETQYF

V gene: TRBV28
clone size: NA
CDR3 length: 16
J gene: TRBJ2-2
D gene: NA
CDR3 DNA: TGTGCCAGCAGTTTATCCACAGGACCGAACACCGGGGAGCTGTTTTTT
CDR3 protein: CASSLSTGPNTGELFF

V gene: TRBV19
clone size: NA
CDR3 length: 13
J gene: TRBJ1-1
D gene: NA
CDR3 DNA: TGTGCCAGTAGTAACCGGGGAGGGACTGAAGCTTTCTTT
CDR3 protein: CASSNRGGTEAFF

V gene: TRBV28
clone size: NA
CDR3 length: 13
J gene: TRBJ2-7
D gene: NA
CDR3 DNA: TGTGCCAGCACCGGACAGAACCCCTACGAGCAGTACTTC
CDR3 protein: CASTGQNPYEQYF

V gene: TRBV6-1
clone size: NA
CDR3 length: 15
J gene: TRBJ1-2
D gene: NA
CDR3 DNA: TGTGCCAGCAGTGAAACACCCAGGGCGGGCTATGGCTACACCTTC
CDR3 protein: CASSETPRAGYGYTF

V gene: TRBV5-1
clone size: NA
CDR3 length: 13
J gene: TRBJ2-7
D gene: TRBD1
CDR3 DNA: TGCGCCAGTACGGGACAGGGCACCTACGAGCAGTACTTC
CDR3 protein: CASTGQGTYEQYF

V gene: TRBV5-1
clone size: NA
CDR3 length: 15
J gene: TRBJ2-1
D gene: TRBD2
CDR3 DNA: TGCGCCAGCAGCTTGGCCCTAGCGGGTAGGGATGAGCAGTTCTTC
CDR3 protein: CASSLALAGRDEQFF

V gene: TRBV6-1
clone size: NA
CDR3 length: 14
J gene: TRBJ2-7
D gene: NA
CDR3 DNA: TGTGCCAGCAGTGAAGCACACTTACCTCACGAGCAGTACTTC
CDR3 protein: CASSEAHLPHEQYF

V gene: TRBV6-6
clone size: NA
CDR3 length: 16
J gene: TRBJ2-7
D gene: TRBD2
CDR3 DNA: TGTGCCAGCAGTTCTACTAGCGGGAGCGTCATCTACGAGCAGTACTTC
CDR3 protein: CASSSTSGSVIYEQYF

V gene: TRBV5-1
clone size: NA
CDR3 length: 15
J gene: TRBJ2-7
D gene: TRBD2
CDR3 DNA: TGCGCCAGCAGCTGGTCTCGCGGGAGCGGATACGAGCAGTACTTC
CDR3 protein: CASSWSRGSGYEQYF

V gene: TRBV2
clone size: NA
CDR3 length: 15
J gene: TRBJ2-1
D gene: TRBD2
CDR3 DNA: TGTGCCAGCAGTGAAGTCGGCGGGAGTTACAATGAGCAGTTCTTC
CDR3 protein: CASSEVGGSYNEQFF

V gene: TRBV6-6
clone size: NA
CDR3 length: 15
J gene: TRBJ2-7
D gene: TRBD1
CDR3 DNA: TGTGCCAGCAGTTCACCAGGGGGCGGGAAGGACGAGCAGTACTTC
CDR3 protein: CASSSPGGGKDEQYF

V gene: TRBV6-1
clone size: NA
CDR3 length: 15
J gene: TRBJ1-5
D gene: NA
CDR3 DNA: TGTGCCAGCTCTGGGGGACTCAGGGGCAATCAGCCCCAGCATTTT
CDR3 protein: CASSGGLRGNQPQHF

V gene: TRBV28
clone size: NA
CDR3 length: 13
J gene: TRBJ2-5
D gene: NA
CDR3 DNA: TGTGCCAGCAGTTTAGATGGAACAGAGACCCAGTACTTC
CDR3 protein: CASSLDGTETQYF

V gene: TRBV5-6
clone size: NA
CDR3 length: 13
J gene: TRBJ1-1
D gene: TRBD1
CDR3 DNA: TGTGCCAGCACGTGGGACAGGGGATTGAAAGCTTTCTTT
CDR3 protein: CASTWDRGLKAFF

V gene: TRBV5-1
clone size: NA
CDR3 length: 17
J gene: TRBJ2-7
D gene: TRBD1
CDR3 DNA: TGCGCCAGCAGCCTTAGACCTACCTCGGGGACAGACTACGAGCAGTACTTC
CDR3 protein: CASSLRPTSGTDYEQYF

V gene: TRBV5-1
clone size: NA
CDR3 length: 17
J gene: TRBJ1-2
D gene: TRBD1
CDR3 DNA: TGCGCCAGCAGCTTGGCCCTCGGGACAGGGGTTAATTATGGCTACACCTTC
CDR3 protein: CASSLALGTGVNYGYTF

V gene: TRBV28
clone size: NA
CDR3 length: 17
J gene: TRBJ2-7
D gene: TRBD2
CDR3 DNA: TGTGCCAGCAGTTTCGGACTAGCCCAGTTCGGGTCCTACGAGCAGTACTTC
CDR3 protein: CASSFGLAQFGSYEQYF

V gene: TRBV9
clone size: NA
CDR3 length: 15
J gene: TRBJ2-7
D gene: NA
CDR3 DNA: TGTGCCAGCAGCGCCCGCCCGGGGGGCATTTACGAGCAGTACTTC
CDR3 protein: CASSARPGGIYEQYF

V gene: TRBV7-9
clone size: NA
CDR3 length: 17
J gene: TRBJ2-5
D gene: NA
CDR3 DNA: TGTGCCAGCAGCACTATACCTCCGCCGGGACGCCAAGAGACCCAGTACTTC
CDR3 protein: CASSTIPPPGRQETQYF

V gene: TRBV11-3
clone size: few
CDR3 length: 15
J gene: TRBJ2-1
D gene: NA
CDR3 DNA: TGTGCCAGCAGCTTAGGGGCTAGCTCCTACAATGAGCAGTTCTTC
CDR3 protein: CASSLGASSYNEQFF

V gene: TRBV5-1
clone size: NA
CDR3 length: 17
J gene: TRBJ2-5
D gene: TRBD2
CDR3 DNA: TGCGCCAGCAGCTCGCGACTAGCGGGAGGGCCGCGAGAGACCCAGTACTTC
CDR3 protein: CASSSRLAGGPRETQYF

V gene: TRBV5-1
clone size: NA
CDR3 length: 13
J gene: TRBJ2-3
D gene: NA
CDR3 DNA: TGCGCCAGCAAGCAGGGCCCCCCAGATACGCAGTATTTT
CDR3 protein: CASKQGPPDTQYF

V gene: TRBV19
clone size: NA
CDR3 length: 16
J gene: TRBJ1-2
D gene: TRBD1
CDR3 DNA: TGTGCCAGTAGTACATCCGGGACAGGGAGGAGCTATGGCTACACCTTC
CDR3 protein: CASSTSGTGRSYGYTF

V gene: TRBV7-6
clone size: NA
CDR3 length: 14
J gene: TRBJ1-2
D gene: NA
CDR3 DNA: TGTGCCAGCAGCCTTGCCCAAGGGTTCTATGGCTACACCTTC
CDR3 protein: CASSLAQGFYGYTF

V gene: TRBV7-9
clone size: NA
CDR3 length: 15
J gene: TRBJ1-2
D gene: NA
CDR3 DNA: TGTGCCAGCAGCTTATTAGGCAGGGCCGACTATGGCTACACCTTC
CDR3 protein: CASSLLGRADYGYTF

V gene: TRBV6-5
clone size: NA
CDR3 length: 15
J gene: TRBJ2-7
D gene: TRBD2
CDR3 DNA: TGTGCCAGCTCCCAGACTAGCGGGATAATACCCGAGCAGTACTTC
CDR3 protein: CASSQTSGIIPEQYF

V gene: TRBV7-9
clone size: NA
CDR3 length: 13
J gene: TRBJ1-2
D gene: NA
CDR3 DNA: TGTGCCAGCAGCCTAACACATACGGATGGCTACACCTTC
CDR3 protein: CASSLTHTDGYTF

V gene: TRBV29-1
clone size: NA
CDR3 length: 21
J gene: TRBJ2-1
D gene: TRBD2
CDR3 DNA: TGCAGCGTTGTGAACCCAACGAAAGCTAGCGGCCTAAGAGAATATGGCAATGAGCAGTTCTTC
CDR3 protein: CSVVNPTKASGLREYGNEQFF

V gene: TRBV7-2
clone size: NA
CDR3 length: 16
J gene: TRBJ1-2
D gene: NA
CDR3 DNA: TGTGCCAGCAGCTTAGACGTTGGGGATCTTAACTATGGCTACACCTTC
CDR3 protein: CASSLDVGDLNYGYTF

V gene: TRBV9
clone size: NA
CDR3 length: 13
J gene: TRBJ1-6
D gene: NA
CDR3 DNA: TGTGCCAGCACCCGGGACGTCGGATCACCCCTCCACTTT
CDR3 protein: CASTRDVGSPLHF

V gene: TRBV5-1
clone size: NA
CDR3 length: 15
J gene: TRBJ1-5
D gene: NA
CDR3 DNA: TGCGCCAGCAGCTTGGCCGGAGACCCGAGCCAGCCCCAGCATTTT
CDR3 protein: CASSLAGDPSQPQHF

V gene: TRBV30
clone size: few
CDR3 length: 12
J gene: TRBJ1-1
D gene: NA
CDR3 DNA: TGTGCCTGGGGGCCCTCCACGGGGACGGCTTTCTTT
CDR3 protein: CAWGPSTGTAFF

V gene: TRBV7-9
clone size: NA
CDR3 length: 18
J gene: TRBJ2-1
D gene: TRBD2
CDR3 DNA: TGTGCCAGCAGCTTAGTAACTAGCGGGAGGGCCAATATCAATGAGCAGTTCTTC
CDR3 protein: CASSLVTSGRANINEQFF

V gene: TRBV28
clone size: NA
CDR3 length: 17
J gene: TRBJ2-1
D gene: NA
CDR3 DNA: TGTGCCAGCAGCGTCCAGAGGGGGCTAGCGGTCTTAAATGAGCAGTTCTTC
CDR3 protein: CASSVQRGLAVLNEQFF

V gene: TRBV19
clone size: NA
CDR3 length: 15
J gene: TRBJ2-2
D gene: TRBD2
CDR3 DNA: TGTGCCAGTATTAGGCGACCGGGAGGCGCCGGGGAGCTGTTTTTT
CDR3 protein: CASIRRPGGAGELFF

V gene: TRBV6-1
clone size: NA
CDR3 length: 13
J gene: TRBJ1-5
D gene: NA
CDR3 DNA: TGTGCCACCAAACAGGGTAACAATCAGCCCCAGCATTTT
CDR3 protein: CATKQGNNQPQHF

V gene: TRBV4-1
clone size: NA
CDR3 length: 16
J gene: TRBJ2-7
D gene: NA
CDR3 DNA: TGCGCCAGCAGCCAAGCCCGTTGGTCGGGGTCCCACGAGCAGTACTTC
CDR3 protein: CASSQARWSGSHEQYF

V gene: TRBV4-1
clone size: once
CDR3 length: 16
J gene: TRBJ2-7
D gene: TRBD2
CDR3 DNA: TGCGCCAGCAGCCAACCCGGGACTAGCGGGACCCACGAGCAGTACTTC
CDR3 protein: CASSQPGTSGTHEQYF

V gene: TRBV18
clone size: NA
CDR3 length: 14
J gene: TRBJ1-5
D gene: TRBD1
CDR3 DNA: TGTGCCAGCTCACCAACAGGGGGCGGTCAGCCCCAGCATTTT
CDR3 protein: CASSPTGGGQPQHF

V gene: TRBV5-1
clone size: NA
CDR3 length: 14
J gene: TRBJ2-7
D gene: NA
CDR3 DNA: TGCGCCAGCAGCTTGGGGACACTCTCCTACGAGCAGTACTTC
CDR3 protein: CASSLGTLSYEQYF

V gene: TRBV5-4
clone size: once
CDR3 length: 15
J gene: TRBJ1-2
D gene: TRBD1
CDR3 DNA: TGTGCCAGCAGCTTGGATGCGACAGGGACTTCCGGCTACACCTTC
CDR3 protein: CASSLDATGTSGYTF

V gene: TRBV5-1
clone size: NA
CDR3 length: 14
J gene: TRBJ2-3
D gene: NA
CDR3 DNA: TGCGCCAGCAGCCCTGGGGGCTTCACAGATACGCAGTATTTT
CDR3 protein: CASSPGGFTDTQYF

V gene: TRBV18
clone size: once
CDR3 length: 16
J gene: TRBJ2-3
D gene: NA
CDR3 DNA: TGTGCCAGCTCACCACGCTCAGTGTATAACACAGATACGCAGTATTTT
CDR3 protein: CASSPRSVYNTDTQYF